The 10 T cell receptor beta chains in this list originate from one sample, sequenced in a study of cytomegalovirus exposure and HLA in healthy donors. Primers included in the PCR were 60 Vbeta and 13 Jbeta primers. Data came from immunoSEQ multiplex PCR; TCRdb stores just in-frame clones and leaves some out. The table shows 90,000 to 130,000 clones, with nearly 75% occurring only once. The specimen was PBMCs. These receptor sequences come from a man aged 30 to 39 in good health and CMV-seropositive.

This clone was counted a single time. This rearrangement joins TRBV7-2 to TRBJ2-3; 11 bases match TRBD1. Germline V lookup: CDR1 SGHTA, CDR2 FQGNSA. V was pared by 3 bases and J by 2 bases, with 4 bases of the junction left unmatched. The CDR3 length is 16 residues. The CDR3 protein is CASSFLGQGATDTQYF. CDR3 nucleotides: TGTGCCAGCAGCTTCCTAGGACAGGGGGCCACAGATACGCAGTATTTT.

The J gene is TRBJ2-3, the V gene TRBV2; tentatively, D is TRBD1 (6 bases). Trimming took off 9 bases at V and 6 bases at J, with 19 bases between the two ends. CDR1 and CDR2 from the germline V gene are SNHLY and FYNNEI. The CDR3 loop spans 14 amino acids. The CDR3 DNA sequence: TGTGCCAGTGATTTTACAGGGCCGGGGGATACGCAGTATTTT. Encoded protein: CASDFTGPGDTQYF.

The chain employs TRBV5-1 and TRBJ1-1, with unresolved D. CDR1 is SGHRS, CDR2 YFSETQ, per germline. This CDR3 contains 15 residues. The V end lost 1 base, the J end lost 0 bases, and 10 bases lay between the germline ends. The CDR3 spells CASSLSAVMNTEAFF. For the CDR3, the DNA is TGCGCCAGCAGCTTGTCAGCGGTCATGAACACTGAAGCTTTCTTT. The variable domain in full, completed from reference TRBV5-1 and TRBJ1-1, reads KAGVTQTPRYLIKTRGQQVTLSCSPISGHRSVSWYQQTPGQGLQFLFEYFSETQRNKGNFPGRFSGRQFSNSRSEMNVSTLELGDSALYLCASSLSAVMNTEAFFGQGTRLTVV.

The V gene is TRBV5-4, the J gene TRBJ2-7; no reliable D call. This CDR3 comprises 13 residues. Germline lookup yields CDR1 SGHNT and CDR2 YYREEE (reference sequence). The V gene lost 0 bases and the J gene lost 4 bases, with 8 bases spanning the gap. CDR3: CASSLGSGYEQYF. In DNA, the CDR3 is TGTGCCAGCAGCTTGGGTTCGGGTTACGAGCAGTACTTC.

The gene calls are TRBV28 and TRBJ1-1; D may be TRBD1 (5 bases). Per the germline V gene, CDR1 is MDHEN and CDR2 is SYDVKM. The CDR3 runs to 16 residues. Between the trimmed V and J ends, which lost 3 bases and 1 base, there was a span of 15 bases. CDR3 nucleotide sequence: TGTGCCAGCAGTTTCCCTGAGGGACTTAGGAACACTGAAGCTTTCTTT. Protein product: CASSFPEGLRNTEAFF.

J is TRBJ1-1 and V is TRBV19, with a weak D call TRBD1 (6 bases). Germline V gene lookup returns CDR1 LNHDA and CDR2 SQIVND (reference sequence). V was trimmed by 7 bases and J by 1 base, leaving 10 bases between them. The CDR3 length is 13 residues. CDR3 protein: CASMDSPNTEAFF. CDR3 nucleotides: TGTGCCAGTATGGACAGCCCGAACACTGAAGCTTTCTTT.

The chain employs TRBV27 and TRBJ2-7; D is unresolved. The CDR3 is 14 residues long. Trimming took 5 bases from V and 6 from J, leaving 17 bases between them. Germline V gives CDR1 MNHEY, CDR2 SMNVEV (reference sequence). The CDR3 DNA is TGTGCCAGCAGTCTTGACTCCCCCCCGGGCGAGCAGTACTTC. Translated: CASSLDSPPGEQYF.

This clone was found once. The V and J genes are TRBV11-1 and TRBJ2-3; a weak D match, TRBD1 (5 bases). From germline, CDR1 is SGHAT and CDR2 FQDESV (reference sequence). V lost 6 bases and J 3 bases, leaving 16 bases between the germline ends. The CDR3 length is 15 residues. In DNA form, the CDR3 reads TGTGCCAGCAGACATGTACAGGACCGAACAGATACGCAGTATTTT. This gives the protein CASRHVQDRTDTQYF.

This clone has a handful of counts. The V call is TRBV7-2, the J call TRBJ1-1; 7 bases line up with TRBD1. The CDR3 sequence is 14 residues long. V dropped 6 bases and J dropped 5; count of bases not matched to a gene: 9. Per the germline V gene, CDR1 is SGHTA and CDR2 is FQGNSA. In DNA, the CDR3 is TGTGCCAGCAGACCAGGGGGGTTCGGGACTGAAGCTTTCTTT. Protein product: CASRPGGFGTEAFF. Together with reference TRBV7-2 and TRBJ1-1, the CDR3 gives the full variable domain: GAGVSQSPSNKVTEKGKDVELRCDPISGHTALYWYRQSLGQGLEFLIYFQGNSAPDKSGLPSDRFSAERTGGSVSTLTIQRTQQEDSAVYLCASRPGGFGTEAFFGQGTRLTVV.

This clone was detected only a few times. This rearrangement joins TRBV28 to TRBJ2-2; D possibly corresponds to TRBD1 (5 bases). The CDR3 length is 13 residues. Trimming shortened V by 6 bases and J by 6 bases, and 11 bases separated the two germline ends. CDR1 is MDHEN, CDR2 SYDVKM, per germline. This CDR3 reads CASRLTDPGELFF. The DNA of the CDR3 is TGTGCCAGCAGACTGACAGATCCCGGGGAGCTGTTTTTT.